The 20 T cell receptor beta chains given below trace back to one sample, sequenced in a study of blood T cell repertoires in COVID-19. Sequencing used immunoSEQ multiplex PCR; TCRdb keeps in-frame clones, though not all of them. The repertoire includes 100,000 to 110,000 clones, more than 85% of them detected once, and roughly 7.4% sits in the top ten. Sequenced: peripheral blood. The receptor source for this set is a man aged 30 to 39 in a cohort sampled during active COVID-19.

The chain has TRBV9 and TRBJ2-5; no clear D. Germline V CDR1 and CDR2: SGDLS, YYNGEE. The CDR3 length is 16 residues. Between the trimmed V and J ends, which lost 2 bases and 1 base, there was a span of 15 bases. The CDR3 region has the DNA TGTGCCAGCAGCGTGAGCCCCATCGACACCCAAGAGACCCAGTACTTC. Amino acids: CASSVSPIDTQETQYF.

The chain is built from TRBV11-3 and TRBJ2-1, with 9 nucleotides matching TRBD2. Losses at the gene ends were 4 bases for V and 9 bases for J; bases not matched to a gene: 10. The CDR3 has 15 residues. Germline lookup yields CDR1 SGHNT and CDR2 YENEEA. CDR3 amino acids: CASSSRVAGVPEQFF. Here the CDR3 DNA reads TGTGCCAGCAGCTCTCGCGTAGCGGGGGTCCCTGAGCAGTTCTTC.

This chain uses TRBV7-2 with TRBJ1-2; possibly TRBD1 for D (5 bases). V shed 5 bases and J shed 2 bases, with 9 bases lying between them. The CDR3 covers 13 residues. Germline loops: CDR1 SGHTA, CDR2 FQGNSA. The CDR3 loop reads CASSPDTNYGYTF. The CDR3, as DNA: TGTGCCAGCAGCCCGGACACCAACTATGGCTACACCTTC. Using reference TRBV7-2 and TRBJ1-2 for the parts outside the CDR3, the full variable domain is GAGVSQSPSNKVTEKGKDVELRCDPISGHTALYWYRQSLGQGLEFLIYFQGNSAPDKSGLPSDRFSAERTGGSVSTLTIQRTQQEDSAVYLCASSPDTNYGYTFGSGTRLTVV.

The chain is built from TRBV9 and TRBJ1-4; a possible D gene is TRBD1 (5 bases). This CDR3 region has 16 residues. Trimming took off 0 bases at V and 1 base at J, with 10 bases between the two ends. In germline, CDR1 is SGDLS, CDR2 YYNGEE. CDR3 DNA: TGTGCCAGCAGCGTAGGATGGGGGGGAACTAATGAAAAACTGTTTTTT. The encoded protein is CASSVGWGGTNEKLFF.

The chain is built from TRBV19 and TRBJ1-5; 9 nucleotides match TRBD1. Germline CDR1 LNHDA, CDR2 SQIVND (reference sequence). CDR3 length equals 17 residues. Germline trimming cut 7 bases from V and 4 bases from J; bases unmatched to any gene: 14. The CDR3 DNA is TGTGCCAGTAATCCGGGACAGGGTGGTAGTGGGAATCAGCCCCAGCATTTT. Translated, it gives CASNPGQGGSGNQPQHF. The whole variable domain, remainder taken from reference TRBV19 and TRBJ1-5, is DGGITQSPKYLFRKEGQNVTLSCEQNLNHDAMYWYRQDPGQGLRLIYYSQIVNDFQKGDIAEGYSVSREKKESFPLTVTSAQKNPTAFYLCASNPGQGGSGNQPQHFGDGTRLSIL.

This clone was counted a single time. The gene calls are TRBV5-1 and TRBJ1-4, with TRBD1 matching 9 bases. The germline gives CDR1 SGHRS, CDR2 YFSETQ. The CDR3 runs 18 residues. V shed 0 bases and J 8 bases; nucleotides not matched to a gene: 14. The CDR3 sequence is CASSLAIGVRQGEEKLFF. CDR3 sequence (DNA): TGCGCCAGCAGCTTGGCCATCGGGGTTAGACAGGGGGAAGAAAAACTGTTTTTT.

The rearrangement joins TRBV12-1 to TRBJ1-1. TRBV12-1 is listed as a pseudogene. The CDR3 is 16 residues long. Written as DNA, the CDR3 is TGTGCCAGCAGTCTGACGGGTGGGGGGATGGACACTGAAGCTTTCTTT. It specifies CASSLTGGGMDTEAFF.

The rearrangement uses TRBV28 and TRBJ2-3; TRBD2 matches 8 bases. Germline lookup yields CDR1 MDHEN and CDR2 SYDVKM. V was clipped by 1 base and J by 2 bases; unmatched bases: 8. CDR3 length: 17 amino acids. DNA for the CDR3: TGTGCCAGCAGTTTATTGGTAGCGGGGAAAAACACAGATACGCAGTATTTT. This translates into CASSLLVAGKNTDTQYF.

The J gene is TRBJ1-1, the V gene TRBV27, with 11 nucleotides matching TRBD1. V shed 4 bases, J shed 5 bases, and the junction held 6 bases outside the gene matches. This CDR3 has 15 residues. Per germline, CDR1 MNHEY and CDR2 SMNVEV (reference sequence). This chain's CDR3 is CASSSGQGARTEAFF. In nucleotides, the CDR3 is TGTGCCAGCAGTTCTGGACAGGGGGCGCGTACTGAAGCTTTCTTT.

The V gene is TRBV5-1, the J gene TRBJ2-7; 9 positions match TRBD1. The CDR3 is 19 residues long. J lost 0 bases, V lost 0 bases, and 13 bases had no gene match. Germline values: CDR1 SGHRS, CDR2 YFSETQ. The CDR3 sequence is CASSLAGGQGLSSSYEQYF. The CDR3, as DNA: TGCGCCAGCAGCTTGGCCGGGGGACAGGGACTCTCATCCTCCTACGAGCAGTACTTC.

This sequence joins TRBV2 and TRBJ2-7, with D possibly TRBD2 on 5 matching bases. Germline V gene data show CDR1 as SNHLY and CDR2 as FYNNEI. Trimming took off 4 bases at V and 6 bases at J, with 19 bases between the two ends. There are 15 residues in the CDR3. CDR3 nucleotide sequence: TGTGCCAGCAGTGTTGAGGGTTCAACTAGTGGCGAGCAGTACTTC. Its protein product is CASSVEGSTSGEQYF.

The chain carries TRBV7-2 and TRBJ2-3; 12 bases align to TRBD2. CDR3 size: 17 residues. CDR1 is SGHTA, CDR2 FQGNSA, per germline. V lost 3 bases to trimming and J lost 1 base; unmatched junction nucleotides: 5. The CDR3 spells CASSLGLAGRGTDTQYF. In DNA, the CDR3 is TGTGCCAGCAGCTTGGGACTAGCGGGTCGGGGCACAGATACGCAGTATTTT. The entire variable domain, with the rest obtained from reference TRBV7-2 and TRBJ2-3, is as follows: GAGVSQSPSNKVTEKGKDVELRCDPISGHTALYWYRQSLGQGLEFLIYFQGNSAPDKSGLPSDRFSAERTGGSVSTLTIQRTQQEDSAVYLCASSLGLAGRGTDTQYFGPGTRLTVL.

The chain is built from TRBV18 and TRBJ2-7, with 11 nucleotides matching TRBD2. From germline, CDR1 is KGHSH and CDR2 LQKENI. V dropped 3 bases and J dropped 3; count of bases not matched to a gene: 1. The CDR3 is made up of 14 amino acids. The CDR3 DNA reads as TGTGCCAGCTCACCGGGACTAGCGGACTACGAGCAGTACTTC. Translating gives CASSPGLADYEQYF.

The gene calls are TRBV7-7 and TRBJ2-5, with TRBD2 identical over 9 bases. V lost 1 base, J lost 5 bases, and 11 bases stayed unmatched. CDR1 is SSHAT, CDR2 FNYEAQ, per germline (reference sequence). The CDR3 runs 17 residues. The CDR3, as DNA: TGTGCCAGCAGCTTAGTCATCTGCGGGGGGGCCGGGGAGACCCAGTACTTC. Protein product: CASSLVICGGAGETQYF.

This chain links TRBV5-4 with TRBJ2-5; 7 bases are shared with TRBD1. This CDR3 contains 15 residues. Unmatched junction bases numbered 10, after V lost 3 bases and J lost 5 bases. Germline CDR1 is SGHNT and CDR2 is YYREEE (reference sequence). CDR3 DNA sequence: TGTGCCAGCAGCTCGACGAGGACAGGTGGGGAGACCCAGTACTTC. Its translation is CASSSTRTGGETQYF.

This sequence joins TRBV7-2 and TRBJ2-7, with 10 bases that match TRBD1. CDR1 is SGHTA and CDR2 is FQGNSA in the germline V gene. The J segment lost 2 bases and the V segment lost 4 bases, leaving 5 bases of the junction unmatched. CDR3 length: 15 residues. This chain's CDR3 is CASSSTGTGAYEQYF. CDR3 DNA: TGTGCCAGCAGCTCGACCGGGACAGGGGCCTACGAGCAGTACTTC.

This clone appeared many times. The chain employs TRBV6-1 and TRBJ2-7; possibly TRBD2 for D (5 bases). CDR1 and CDR2 from the germline V gene are MNHNS and SASEGT. The V and J ends lost 3 bases and 2 bases respectively, with 8 bases between them. CDR3 size: 13 residues. The CDR3 region is CASSDGSTYEQYF. In DNA, the CDR3 is TGTGCCAGCAGTGATGGGAGTACCTACGAGCAGTACTTC.

The chain joins TRBV6-5 to TRBJ2-7; 7 positions agree with TRBD1. The V gene's germline CDR1 is MNHEY and CDR2 SVGAGI. V was pared by 6 bases and J by 0 bases, with 5 bases of the junction left unmatched. CDR3 length: 14 residues. As DNA, the CDR3 is TGTGCCAGCAGGCTCCGGGACAGCTCCTACGAGCAGTACTTC. The encoded protein is CASRLRDSSYEQYF.

The rearrangement links TRBV7-2 to TRBJ2-7; 9 bases are a match to TRBD1. The V gene end was trimmed by 6 bases and the J gene end by 4 bases; junction bases not matched to a gene: 7. Germline lookup yields CDR1 SGHTA and CDR2 FQGNSA. The CDR3 length is 14 residues. The CDR3, as DNA: TGTGCCAGCAGTTCAGCGGGACAGGGATACGAGCAGTACTTC. Its translation: CASSSAGQGYEQYF.

The CDR3: CASRAFGTGVNEQFF. In nucleotides, the CDR3 is TGTGCCAGTAGGGCCTTCGGAACAGGGGTCAATGAGCAGTTCTTC. V usage is TRBV19 and J usage is TRBJ2-1, with 7 bases aligning to TRBD1. The CDR3 extends over 15 amino acids. The V gene end was trimmed by 6 bases and the J gene end by 6 bases; junction bases not matched to a gene: 11. Germline loops: CDR1 LNHDA, CDR2 SQIVND (reference sequence).